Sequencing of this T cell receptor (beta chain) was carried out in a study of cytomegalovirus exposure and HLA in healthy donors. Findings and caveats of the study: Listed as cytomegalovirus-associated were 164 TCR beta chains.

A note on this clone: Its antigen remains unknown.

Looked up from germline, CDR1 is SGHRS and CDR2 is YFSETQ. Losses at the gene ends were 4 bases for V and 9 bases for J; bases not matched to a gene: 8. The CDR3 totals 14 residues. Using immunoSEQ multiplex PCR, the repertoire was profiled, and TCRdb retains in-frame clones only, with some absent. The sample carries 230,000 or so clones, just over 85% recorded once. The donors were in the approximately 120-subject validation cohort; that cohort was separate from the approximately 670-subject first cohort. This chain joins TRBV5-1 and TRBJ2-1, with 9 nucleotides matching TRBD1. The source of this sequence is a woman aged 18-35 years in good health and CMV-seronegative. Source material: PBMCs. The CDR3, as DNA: TGCGCCAGCAGCCTCGGACAGGGGTGGGTTGAGCAGTTCTTC. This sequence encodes CASSLGQGWVEQFF.